These 20 T cell receptor beta chains were all obtained from the same sample, sequenced in a study of T cells in tuberculosis. Profiling relied on immunoSEQ multiplex PCR, and the TCRdb table lists in-frame clones only, not all of them. The repertoire holds some 31,000 clones, with 92% as singletons. Time point denoted: new active TB diagnosis, blood taken before or within 7 days of starting treatment. This specimen consisted of PBMCs, obtained at tuberculosis diagnosis. The receptors derive from an adult with tuberculosis.

The chain is built from TRBV9 and TRBJ1-2; D is possibly TRBD1 (5 bases). Deletions cut 0 bases from V and 4 bases from J, with 7 bases between. The CDR3 extends over 13 amino acids. Germline V gives CDR1 SGDLS, CDR2 YYNGEE. The CDR3 DNA sequence: TGTGCCAGCAGCGTAGACAGGCCCTATGGCTACACCTTC. This gives the protein CASSVDRPYGYTF.

This sequence joins TRBV7-2 and TRBJ2-1, with D hard to call. The V end was cut by 5 bases, the J end by 9 bases, with 14 bases between. This CDR3 region has 13 residues. Germline CDR1 and CDR2: SGHTA and FQGNSA. The CDR3 loop is CASSRLRSGEQFF. The CDR3 DNA follows: TGTGCCAGCAGCAGATTGAGGAGTGGTGAGCAGTTCTTC.

The rearrangement uses TRBV7-9 and TRBJ1-2; the D is unclear. V lost 3 bases and J lost 3, with 14 bases in between. The CDR3 totals 15 residues. The germline CDR1 and CDR2 sequences are SEHNR and FQNEAQ (reference sequence). For the CDR3, the DNA is TGTGCCAGCAGCTTTGAGGGTAAGGCGGACTATGGCTACACCTTC. It encodes CASSFEGKADYGYTF.

The gene calls are TRBV9 and TRBJ2-3; 8 bases are shared with TRBD2. Germline trimming cut 2 bases from V and 0 bases from J; bases unmatched to any gene: 5. Germline V gene lookup returns CDR1 SGDLS and CDR2 YYNGEE. The CDR3 spans 16 residues. CDR3 protein: CASSVYGGASTDTQYF. The CDR3 coding sequence is TGTGCCAGCAGCGTCTACGGGGGGGCCAGCACAGATACGCAGTATTTT.

This chain connects TRBV9 to TRBJ1-5; TRBD1 matches at 7 bases. V trimming: 4 bases; J trimming: 2 bases; junction bases outside the gene matches: 6. This CDR3 spans 15 amino acids. Germline loops: CDR1 SGDLS, CDR2 YYNGEE. CDR3 bases: TGTGCCAGCAGCCCGACAGGGAACGGCAATCAGCCCCAGCATTTT. Its protein is CASSPTGNGNQPQHF.

This rearrangement joins TRBV5-5 to TRBJ1-2; D is unclear. The CDR3 loop spans 13 amino acids. V was cut by 0 bases and J by 8 bases, with 11 bases left in between. Germline CDR1 and CDR2: SGHKS and YYEKEE (reference sequence). CDR3 region: CASSLDPPKGYTF. CDR3 nucleotide sequence: TGTGCCAGCAGCTTGGATCCCCCCAAAGGCTACACCTTC. Full variable domain (missing parts from reference TRBV5-5 and TRBJ1-2): DAGVTQSPTHLIKTRGQQVTLRCSPISGHKSVSWYQQVLGQGPQFIFQYYEKEERGRGNFPDRFSARQFPNYSSELNVNALLLGDSALYLCASSLDPPKGYTFGSGTRLTVV.

This clone was detected only once. The chain is built from TRBV2 and TRBJ1-1; possibly TRBD1 for D (5 bases). The CDR3 length is 15 residues. Germline CDR1 reads SNHLY; CDR2 reads FYNNEI. The V and J ends lost 2 bases and 4 bases respectively, with 14 bases between them. The CDR3 reads CASSERGGAVTEAFF. The CDR3 DNA reads as TGTGCCAGCAGTGAACGGGGAGGGGCCGTCACTGAAGCTTTCTTT.

The chain combines TRBV5-1 with TRBJ2-7; D is undetermined. Trimming removed 0 bases at V and 5 bases at J, with 12 bases between. This CDR3 region has 14 residues. CDR1 SGHRS and CDR2 YFSETQ come from the germline V gene. Written as DNA, the CDR3 is TGCGCCAGCAGCTTGGATTCCCCTCGGGACGAGCAGTACTTC. Amino acids: CASSLDSPRDEQYF.

The V and J genes are TRBV5-4 and TRBJ2-7; D may be TRBD2 (6 bases). Germline V gives CDR1 SGHNT, CDR2 YYREEE (reference sequence). CDR3 size: 13 residues. V was shortened by 0 bases and J by 3 bases, with 7 bases between the two germline ends. The CDR3 bases are TGTGCCAGCAGCTTGGCGGGGGTCTACGAGCAGTACTTC. Translated: CASSLAGVYEQYF.

V is TRBV7-6 and J is TRBJ2-6; a possible D gene is TRBD2 (5 bases). The germline V and J ends were trimmed by 1 base and 3 bases, with 13 bases remaining between them. Germline V gene lookup returns CDR1 SGHVS and CDR2 FNYEAQ. This CDR3 region has 17 residues. The DNA for the CDR3 is TGTGCCAGCAGCTTAGATCGGGGAAGAGGTGGGGCCAACGTCCTGACTTTC. This sequence encodes CASSLDRGRGGANVLTF.

The chain links TRBV25-1 to TRBJ2-3; no clear D. The CDR3 loop spans 12 amino acids. V dropped 6 bases and J dropped 0 bases, with 4 bases sitting between them. Germline-derived CDR1 and CDR2 are MGHDK and SYGVNS. CDR3 sequence (DNA): TGTGCCAGCAGGGGCAGCACAGATACGCAGTATTTT. Translated: CASRGSTDTQYF.

This clone is medium-sized by share. The chain couples TRBV19 to TRBJ1-3, with a tentative D call TRBD1 (5 bases). Per germline, CDR1 LNHDA and CDR2 SQIVND (reference sequence). Trimming pared 4 bases from V and 0 bases from J, leaving 16 bases between. The CDR3 covers 17 residues. CDR3: CASSTSIGHPSGNTIYF. As DNA, the CDR3 is TGTGCCAGTAGTACCTCGATCGGACACCCCTCTGGAAACACCATATATTTT. The full variable domain, completed using reference TRBV19 and TRBJ1-3, is DGGITQSPKYLFRKEGQNVTLSCEQNLNHDAMYWYRQDPGQGLRLIYYSQIVNDFQKGDIAEGYSVSREKKESFPLTVTSAQKNPTAFYLCASSTSIGHPSGNTIYFGEGSWLTVV.

This clone was seen just once. The gene calls are TRBV4-3 and TRBJ1-3; weak D call: TRBD1 (5 bases). The V end was cut by 0 bases, the J end by 0 bases, with 12 bases between. The CDR3 contains 17 residues. Germline V lookup: CDR1 LGHNA, CDR2 YSLEER. The CDR3 bases are TGCGCCAGCAGCCAAGATGCGGAGGGGATCTCTGGAAACACCATATATTTT. As protein: CASSQDAEGISGNTIYF.

The gene calls are TRBV9 and TRBJ1-1; D may be TRBD1 (6 bases). Germline assignment: CDR1 SGDLS and CDR2 YYNGEE. This CDR3 has 20 residues. V was pared by 3 bases and J by 1 base, with 28 bases between. The CDR3 loop is CASSAPRGQGPYLTNTEAFF. Here the CDR3 DNA reads TGTGCCAGCAGCGCCCCCCGAGGCCAGGGGCCATACCTGACGAACACTGAAGCTTTCTTT.

V is TRBV10-3 and J is TRBJ2-3; the match to TRBD2 covers 11 bases. The trim removed 9 bases at V and 3 bases at J, leaving 5 bases unmatched. The CDR3 runs 14 residues. CDR1 and CDR2 (germline): ENHRY, SYGVKD. The CDR3 DNA follows: TGTGCCATACGTAGCGGGGGGGGAACAGATACGCAGTATTTT. This translates into CAIRSGGGTDTQYF.

The V gene is TRBV12-5, the J gene TRBJ2-5; 13 bases map to TRBD2. V was clipped by 6 bases and J by 1 base; unmatched bases: 11. Germline V gene data show CDR1 as LGHNT and CDR2 as FRNRAP. This CDR3 is built from 18 residues. The CDR3 DNA is TGTGCTAGTGGCTCGACTAGCGGGAGGCCTAATTTCCAAGAGACCCAGTACTTC. It encodes CASGSTSGRPNFQETQYF.

With regard to this clone: A read error may produce the germline difference seen at one junction end. The gene calls are TRBV27 and TRBJ2-5; possibly TRBD1 for D (5 bases). CDR1 is MNHEY and CDR2 is SMNVEV in the germline V gene (reference sequence). CDR3 length: 13 residues. The DNA of the CDR3 is TGTGCCAGCAGCCCAGGGTCCCAAAAGACCCAGTACTTC. Encoded protein: CASSPGSQKTQYF.

Here the CDR3 reads CASIRTGASYEQYF. CDR3 coding DNA: TGTGCCAGCATAAGGACAGGGGCCTCCTACGAGCAGTACTTC. V gene TRBV6-1 combines with J gene TRBJ2-7; 9 nucleotides align to TRBD1. Per germline, CDR1 MNHNS and CDR2 SASEGT. The CDR3 runs to 14 residues. After removal of 7 bases from V and 0 bases from J, the junction contained 4 bases not matched to a gene.

J is TRBJ2-5 and V is TRBV27; D gene uncertain. V was cut by 6 bases and J by 3 bases, with 11 bases left in between. CDR1 MNHEY and CDR2 SMNVEV come from the germline V gene (reference sequence). The CDR3 is 13 residues long. CDR3: CASSLFPKETQYF. In nucleotides, the CDR3 is TGTGCCAGCAGCCTATTCCCGAAAGAGACCCAGTACTTC.

This clone was recorded once. This chain links TRBV6-1 with TRBJ1-2, with TRBD1 identical over 8 bases. CDR1 and CDR2 (germline): MNHNS, SASEGT. The ends lost 7 bases at V and 3 bases at J; junction bases unmatched: 7. This CDR3 spans 14 amino acids. CDR3 in DNA: TGTGCCAGCATCTTACAGGGGGGGGACTATGGCTACACCTTC. Protein product: CASILQGGDYGYTF.